In its sample, the clone carrying this T cell receptor (beta chain) was seen many times. What was amplified from RNA transcripts were TCR beta CDR3 regions. In the first-round RT-PCR of the TCR CDR3, the HTBI primer set was used. TCRdb fed the multiplex PCR reads into MiXCR, producing one record per CDR3 protein. In the table there are 300,000 to 450,000 distinct CDR3 sequences, roughly 25% of which are singletons. The data originate from a study of T cells in Graves' hyperthyroidism and ophthalmopathy. With 1 base removed from V and 10 bases from J, the gap between germline ends came to 13 bases. Germline V gene data show CDR1 as KGHSH and CDR2 as LQKENI. CDR3 size: 14 residues.

The V call is TRBV18, the J call TRBJ1-4; D is uncertain. What was sequenced was blood. This receptor was taken from a man aged 45-65 years with Graves' hyperthyroidism. The CDR3 DNA reads TGTGCCAGCTCACCACTCGACACGGCGGGAAAACTGTTTTTT. Its translation is CASSPLDTAGKLFF.